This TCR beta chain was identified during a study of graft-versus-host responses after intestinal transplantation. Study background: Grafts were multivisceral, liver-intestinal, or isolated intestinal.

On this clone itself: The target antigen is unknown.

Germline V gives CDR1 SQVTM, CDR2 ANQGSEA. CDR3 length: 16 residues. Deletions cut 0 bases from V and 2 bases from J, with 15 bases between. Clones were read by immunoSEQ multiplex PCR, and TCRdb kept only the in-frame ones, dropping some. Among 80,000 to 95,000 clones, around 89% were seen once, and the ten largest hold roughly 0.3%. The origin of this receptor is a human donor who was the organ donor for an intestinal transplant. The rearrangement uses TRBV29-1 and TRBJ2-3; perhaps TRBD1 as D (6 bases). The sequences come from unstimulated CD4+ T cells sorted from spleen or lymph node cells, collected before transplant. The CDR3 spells CSVEDEAHRVTDTQYF. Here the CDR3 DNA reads TGCAGCGTTGAAGATGAGGCGCACAGGGTCACAGATACGCAGTATTTT.